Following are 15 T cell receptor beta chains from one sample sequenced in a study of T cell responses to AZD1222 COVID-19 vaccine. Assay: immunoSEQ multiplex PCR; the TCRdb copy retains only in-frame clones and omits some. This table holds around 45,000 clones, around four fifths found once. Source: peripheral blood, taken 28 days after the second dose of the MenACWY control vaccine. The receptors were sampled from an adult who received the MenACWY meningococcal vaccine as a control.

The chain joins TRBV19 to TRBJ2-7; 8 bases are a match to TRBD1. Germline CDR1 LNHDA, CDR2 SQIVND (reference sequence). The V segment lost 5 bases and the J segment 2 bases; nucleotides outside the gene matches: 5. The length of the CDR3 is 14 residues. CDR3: CASSGSGGPYEQYV. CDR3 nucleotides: TGTGCCAGTAGTGGATCAGGGGGCCCCTACGAGCAGTACGTC.

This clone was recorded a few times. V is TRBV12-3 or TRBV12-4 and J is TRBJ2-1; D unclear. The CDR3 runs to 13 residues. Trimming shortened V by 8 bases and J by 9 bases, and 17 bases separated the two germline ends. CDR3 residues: CASGPPWASEQFF. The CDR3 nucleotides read TGTGCCAGCGGCCCGCCGTGGGCCAGTGAGCAGTTCTTC.

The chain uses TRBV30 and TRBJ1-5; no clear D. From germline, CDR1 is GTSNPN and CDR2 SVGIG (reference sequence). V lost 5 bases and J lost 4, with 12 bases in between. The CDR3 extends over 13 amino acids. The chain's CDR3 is CAWADAGNQPQHF. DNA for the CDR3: TGTGCCTGGGCAGATGCAGGAAATCAGCCCCAGCATTTT. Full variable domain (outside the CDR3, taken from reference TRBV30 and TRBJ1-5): SQTIHQWPATLVQPVGSPLSLECTVEGTSNPNLYWYRQAAGRGLQLLFYSVGIGQISSEVPQNLSASRPQDRQFILSSKKLLLSDSGFYLCAWADAGNQPQHFGDGTRLSIL.

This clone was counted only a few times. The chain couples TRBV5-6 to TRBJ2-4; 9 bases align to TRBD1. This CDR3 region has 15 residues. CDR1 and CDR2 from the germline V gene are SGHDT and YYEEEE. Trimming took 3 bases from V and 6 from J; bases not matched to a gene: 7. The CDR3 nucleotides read TGTGCCAGCAGCTACAGGGGGCTGGAAAGAAACATTCAGTACTTC. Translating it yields CASSYRGLERNIQYF.

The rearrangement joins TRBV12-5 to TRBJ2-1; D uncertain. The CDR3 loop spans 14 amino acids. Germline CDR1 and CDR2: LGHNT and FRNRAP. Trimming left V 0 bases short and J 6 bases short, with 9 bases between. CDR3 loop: CASGLVLPGNEQFF. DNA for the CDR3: TGTGCTAGTGGTTTGGTACTTCCGGGCAATGAGCAGTTCTTC.

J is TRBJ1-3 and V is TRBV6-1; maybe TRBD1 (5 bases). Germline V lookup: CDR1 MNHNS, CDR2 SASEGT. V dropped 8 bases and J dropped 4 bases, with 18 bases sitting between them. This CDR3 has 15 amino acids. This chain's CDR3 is CASFGPGTSGNTIYF. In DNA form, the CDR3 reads TGTGCCAGCTTTGGGCCAGGGACTTCGGGAAACACCATATATTTT.

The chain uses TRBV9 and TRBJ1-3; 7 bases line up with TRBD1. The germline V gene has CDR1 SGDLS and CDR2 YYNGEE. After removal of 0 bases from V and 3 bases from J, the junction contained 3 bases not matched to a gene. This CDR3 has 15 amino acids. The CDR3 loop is CASSVEGAVGNTIYF. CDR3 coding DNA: TGTGCCAGCAGCGTAGAGGGGGCTGTTGGAAACACCATATATTTT.

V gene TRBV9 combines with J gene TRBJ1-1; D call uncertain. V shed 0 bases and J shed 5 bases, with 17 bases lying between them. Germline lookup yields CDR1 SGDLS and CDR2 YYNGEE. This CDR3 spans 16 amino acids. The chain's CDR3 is CASSVVPRMEATEAFF. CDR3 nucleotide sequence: TGTGCCAGCAGCGTAGTTCCCAGGATGGAAGCGACTGAAGCTTTCTTT.

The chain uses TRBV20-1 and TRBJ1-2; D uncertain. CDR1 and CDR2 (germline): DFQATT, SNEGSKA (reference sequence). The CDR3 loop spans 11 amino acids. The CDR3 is CSPSNTYGYTF. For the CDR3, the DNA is TGCAGCCCCAGCAACACCTATGGCTACACCTTC.

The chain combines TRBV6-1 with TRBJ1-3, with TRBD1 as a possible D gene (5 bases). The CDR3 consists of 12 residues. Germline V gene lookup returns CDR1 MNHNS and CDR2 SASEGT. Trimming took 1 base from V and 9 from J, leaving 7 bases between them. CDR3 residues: CASSEVRGTIYF. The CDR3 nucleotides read TGTGCCAGCAGTGAAGTTAGGGGCACCATATATTTT.

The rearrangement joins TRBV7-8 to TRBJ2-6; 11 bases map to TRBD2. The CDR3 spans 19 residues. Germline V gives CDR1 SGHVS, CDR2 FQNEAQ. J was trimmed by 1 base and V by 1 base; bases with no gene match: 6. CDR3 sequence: CASSLVLLAGGSGANVLTF. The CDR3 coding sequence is TGTGCCAGCAGCTTAGTACTCTTAGCGGGAGGGTCTGGGGCCAACGTCCTGACTTTC.

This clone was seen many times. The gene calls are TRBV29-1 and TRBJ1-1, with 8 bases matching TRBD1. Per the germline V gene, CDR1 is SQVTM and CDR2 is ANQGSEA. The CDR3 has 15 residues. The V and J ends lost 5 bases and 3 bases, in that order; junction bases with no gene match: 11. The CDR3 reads CSVLKPTGADTEAFF. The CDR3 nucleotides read TGCAGCGTTCTCAAACCGACAGGGGCTGACACTGAAGCTTTCTTT.

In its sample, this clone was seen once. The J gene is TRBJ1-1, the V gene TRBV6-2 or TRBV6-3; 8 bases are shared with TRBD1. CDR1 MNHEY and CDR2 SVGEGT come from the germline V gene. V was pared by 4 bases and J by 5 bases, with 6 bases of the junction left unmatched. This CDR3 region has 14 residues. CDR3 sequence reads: CASSLRQGRTEAFF. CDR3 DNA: TGTGCCAGCAGTTTACGACAGGGGAGGACTGAAGCTTTCTTT.

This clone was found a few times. This CDR3 is CASSPGGWNQPQHF. The CDR3 DNA is TGTGCCAGCAGCCCCGGGGGCTGGAATCAGCCCCAGCATTTT. This sequence joins TRBV7-9 and TRBJ1-5, with D possibly TRBD1 on 6 matching bases. CDR3 length: 14 amino acids. The germline V gene encodes CDR1 SEHNR and CDR2 FQNEAQ (reference sequence). The germline V and J ends were trimmed by 5 bases and 4 bases, with 12 bases remaining between them.

This chain's CDR3 is CASSLVGLAAGEQYF. For the CDR3, the DNA is TGTGCCAGCAGTCTGGTGGGACTAGCGGCGGGTGAGCAGTACTTC. V usage is TRBV28 and J usage is TRBJ2-7; 11 bases are shared with TRBD2. Germline values: CDR1 MDHEN, CDR2 SYDVKM. CDR3 length equals 15 residues. J lost 7 bases, V lost 5 bases, and 10 bases had no gene match.